This entry concerns a single T cell receptor (beta chain). Repertoires were generated with immunoSEQ multiplex PCR, while TCRdb's copy carries only in-frame clones and drops some. The sample carries fewer than 85,000 clones, about nine tenths recorded once. V lost 10 bases and J 7 bases, leaving 14 bases between the germline ends. CDR3 size: 11 residues. Per the germline V gene, CDR1 is ENHRY and CDR2 is SYGVKD. The sample is drawn from a study of OX40 agonist ivuxolimab in advanced cancers. Study details: Clinicians treated patients with ivuxolimab, an agonistic anti-OX40 (CD134) antibody.

This sequence originates from an adult with an advanced solid tumor such as melanoma, head and neck, liver or kidney cancer. Specimen: CD4+ or CD8+ T cells sorted from blood, collected in a trial of the OX40 agonist ivuxolimab. The chain has TRBV10-3 and TRBJ2-7; possibly TRBD1 or TRBD2 for D (6 bases each). CDR3 sequence (DNA): TGTGCCACCGCAGGGGAGGTAGAGCAGTACTTC. This gives the protein CATAGEVEQYF.